Shown below are 5 T cell receptor beta chains from a single sample sequenced in a study of T cell responses to AZD1222 COVID-19 vaccine. Profiled with immunoSEQ multiplex PCR; TCRdb holds only in-frame clones, not every one. The repertoire holds 150,000 to 200,000 clones, with roughly 90% as singletons. This specimen was peripheral blood, taken on day 0 of AZD1222 vaccination. All receptors derive from an adult in good health.

The CDR3 reads CASTPRGLNQPQHF. In nucleotides, the CDR3 is TGTGCCAGCACCCCCAGGGGGCTAAATCAGCCCCAGCATTTT. J is TRBJ1-5 and V is TRBV28; 8 positions agree with TRBD1. The germline gives CDR1 MDHEN, CDR2 SYDVKM. V lost 7 bases and J lost 4; bases outside the gene matches: 6. The CDR3 consists of 14 residues.

The chain combines TRBV5-4 with TRBJ2-3; D gene ambiguous. The CDR3 runs to 13 residues. Germline V gene data show CDR1 as SGHNT and CDR2 as YYREEE (reference sequence). Trimming took 2 bases from V and 4 from J, leaving 8 bases between them. The DNA for the CDR3 is TGTGCCAGCAGCTTTAAGTACGCAGATACGCAGTATTTT. Its translation is CASSFKYADTQYF. Drawing the rest from reference TRBV5-4 and TRBJ2-3, the complete variable domain is ETGVTQSPTHLIKTRGQQVTLRCSSQSGHNTVSWYQQALGQGPQFIFQYYREEENGRGNFPPRFSGLQFPNYSSELNVNALELDDSALYLCASSFKYADTQYFGPGTRLTVL.

The chain recombines TRBV7-9 with TRBJ1-1, with D possibly TRBD1 on 6 matching bases. V was pared by 5 bases and J by 8 bases, with 18 bases between. This CDR3 has 14 amino acids. Germline lookup yields CDR1 SEHNR and CDR2 FQNEAQ (reference sequence). The CDR3 protein is CASSITEGTKEAFF. As DNA, the CDR3 is TGTGCCAGCAGCATCACTGAGGGGACAAAAGAAGCTTTCTTT. The full variable domain, in which reference TRBV7-9 and TRBJ1-1 provide the parts outside the CDR3, is DTGVSQNPRHKITKRGQNVTFRCDPISEHNRLYWYRQTLGQGPEFLTYFQNEAQLEKSRLLSDRFSAERPKGSFSTLEIQRTEQGDSAMYLCASSITEGTKEAFFGQGTRLTVV.

The chain is built from TRBV10-3 and TRBJ1-3, with D possibly TRBD1 on 6 matching bases. V was cut by 4 bases and J by 2 bases, with 12 bases left in between. Germline V gene sequence: CDR1 ENHRY, CDR2 SYGVKD. CDR3 length: 15 amino acids. The CDR3 nucleotides read TGTGCCATCAGTGCGTCCGGACAGACTGGAAACACCATATATTTT. Translation: CAISASGQTGNTIYF.

This clone was seen a few times. The gene calls are TRBV19 and TRBJ1-5; the D is unclear. The CDR3 extends over 15 amino acids. The V gene lost 3 bases and the J gene lost 0 bases, with 9 bases spanning the gap. Germline V CDR1 and CDR2: LNHDA, SQIVND (reference sequence). CDR3 nucleotide sequence: TGTGCCAGTAGTATGGCGGACTATAGCAATCAGCCCCAGCATTTT. The encoded protein is CASSMADYSNQPQHF.